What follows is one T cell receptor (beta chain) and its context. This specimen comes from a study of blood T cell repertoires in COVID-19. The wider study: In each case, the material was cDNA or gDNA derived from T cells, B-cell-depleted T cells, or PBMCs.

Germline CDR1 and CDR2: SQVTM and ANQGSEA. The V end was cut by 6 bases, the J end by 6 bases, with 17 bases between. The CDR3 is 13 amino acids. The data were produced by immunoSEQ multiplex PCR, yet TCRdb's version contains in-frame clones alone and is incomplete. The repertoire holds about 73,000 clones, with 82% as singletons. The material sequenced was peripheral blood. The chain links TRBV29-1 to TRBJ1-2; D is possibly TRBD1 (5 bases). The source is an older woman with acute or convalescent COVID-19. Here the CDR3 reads CSVTGTETDGYTF. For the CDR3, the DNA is TGCAGCGTGACCGGGACTGAAACGGATGGCTACACCTTC.